Listed below are T cell receptor beta chains from one sample, sequenced in a study of human T cells and chemical hapten exposure. TCRdb called the RACE reads again in MiXCR, with one record for every CDR3 protein. The sample shows 380,000 or so distinct CDR3 sequences, approximately 5.1% of them seen only once. The sequencing used whole blood, collected in connection with sensitization to the hapten diphenylcyclopropenone (DPC). Receptors originate from a woman in her fifties or sixties with alopecia areata. Some clones in this sample may be carry-over from other donors' samples. CDR3s include the opening cysteine and the closing phenylalanine or tryptophan.

v_gene	j_gene	CDR3aa
TRBV9	TRBJ2-1	CASSVLGGRDNEQFF
TRBV4-3	TRBJ2-1	CASSHAGLAPFF
TRBV4-1	TRBJ2-7	CASSQVKDRGYEQYF
TRBV6-5	TRBJ2-2	CASRRGQGETGELFF
TRBV2	TRBJ2-3	CASSGDLNGDTQYF
TRBV5-6	TRBJ1-2	CASNSPREANYGYTF
TRBV6-1	TRBJ1-1	CASSSPSGGGAEAFF
TRBV29-1	TRBJ2-1	CSVEDYNEQFF
TRBV11-2	TRBJ2-3	CASAGFLAATITDTQYF
TRBV3-1	TRBJ1-2	CASSWSGNYGYTF
TRBV7-2	TRBJ2-3	CASSFSQYTDTQYF
TRBV29-1	TRBJ1-1	CSAGPVLNTEAFF
TRBV25-1	TRBJ2-7	CASSDPAGSAYEQYF
TRBV30	TRBJ2-5	CAWSGKETQYF
TRBV7-9	TRBJ2-1	CASSPRGQGYNEQFF
TRBV27	TRBJ2-3	CASSSTGVWGTDTQYF
TRBV7-6	TRBJ2-3	CASSLAEGQRNTQYF
TRBV3-1	TRBJ1-1	CASSLTGRGSTEAFF
TRBV20-1	TRBJ1-1	CSATQAQGLNTEAFF
TRBV3-1	TRBJ1-1	CASSRLTGGTEAFF
TRBV29-1	TRBJ2-6	CSVRERGPLSSGANVLTF
TRBV10-3	TRBJ1-2	CASSGTGVGYTF
TRBV9	TRBJ2-7	CASSVGGQRGEQYF
TRBV3-1	TRBJ2-2	CASSQGSRPNTGELFF
TRBV29-1	TRBJ1-2	CSVKGQGSYGYTF
TRBV20-1	TRBJ1-2	CSARQQGLNYGYTF
TRBV7-3	TRBJ2-3	CASSSPGRSGGPDTQYF
TRBV7-2	TRBJ2-3	CASSPGTVSTDTQYF
TRBV20-1	TRBJ2-7	CSARDPGGAGTF
TRBV29-1	TRBJ1-2	CSVGGDLAGGNYGYTF
TRBV6-1	TRBJ1-1	CASRLQPGTVNTEAFF
TRBV7-3	TRBJ1-5	CASSSLTGPLPQHF
TRBV29-1	TRBJ2-6	CSVDSGRGANVLTF
TRBV13	TRBJ1-5	CASSEGTGNQPQHF
TRBV12-3/TRBV12-4	TRBJ1-3	CASSFGGAGNTIYF
TRBV24-1	TRBJ2-3	CATSDSSSPDTQYF